Given below is one T cell receptor (beta chain) in context. Its cognate antigen is unknown. This entry belongs to a study of Ad26.COV2.S vaccination and SARS-CoV-2 variants. Measured with immunoSEQ multiplex PCR; TCRdb has only the in-frame clones, and not every one. The table lists approximately 340,000 clones, about 90% of them singletons. Broader study findings: An underestimation of total T cell responses may have resulted from the TCR breadth and depth analyses. Vaccinees reportedly had broad spike-specific CD8+ and CD4+ T cell responses. People who got the vaccine or the placebo had similar non-spike TCR breadth. People given the vaccine had a wider spike-specific TCR breadth than placebo recipients did.

The CDR3 runs to 11 residues. Germline loops: CDR1 SGHTA, CDR2 FQGNSA. The V end was cut by 5 bases, the J end by 5 bases, with 7 bases between. The sequence derives from a human donor who had recovered from COVID-19. Here the sequenced sample was peripheral blood, taken after recovery from COVID-19. J is TRBJ2-7 and V is TRBV7-2; D may be TRBD2 (5 bases). CDR3 amino acids: CASSPGDEQYF. The CDR3 DNA follows: TGTGCCAGCAGCCCCGGGGACGAGCAGTACTTC.